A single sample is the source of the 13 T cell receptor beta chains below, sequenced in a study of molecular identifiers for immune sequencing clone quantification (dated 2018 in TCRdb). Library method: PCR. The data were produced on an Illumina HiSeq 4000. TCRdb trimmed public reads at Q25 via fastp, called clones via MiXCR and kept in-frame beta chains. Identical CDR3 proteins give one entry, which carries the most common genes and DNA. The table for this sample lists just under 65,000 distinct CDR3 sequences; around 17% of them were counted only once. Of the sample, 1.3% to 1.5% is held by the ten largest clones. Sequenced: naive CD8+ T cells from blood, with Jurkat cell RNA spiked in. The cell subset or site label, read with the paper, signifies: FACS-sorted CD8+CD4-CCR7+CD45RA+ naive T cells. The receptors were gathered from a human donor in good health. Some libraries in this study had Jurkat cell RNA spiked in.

As DNA, the CDR3 is TGTGCCAGCAGCTTATTCTCGGACCCTGCCTACGAGCAGTACTTC. It specifies CASSLFSDPAYEQYF. This chain links TRBV11-2 with TRBJ2-7; D not certain. V lost 2 bases to trimming and J lost 2 bases, with 13 bases between them. Germline V gives CDR1 SGHAT, CDR2 FQNNGV. The CDR3 runs 15 residues.

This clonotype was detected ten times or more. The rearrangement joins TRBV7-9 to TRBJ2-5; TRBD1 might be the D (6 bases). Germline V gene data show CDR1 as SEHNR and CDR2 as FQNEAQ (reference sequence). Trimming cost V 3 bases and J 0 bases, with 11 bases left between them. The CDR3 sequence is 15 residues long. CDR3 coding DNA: TGTGCCAGCAGCTTTGTTGGGGACAACCAAGAGACCCAGTACTTC. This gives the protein CASSFVGDNQETQYF.

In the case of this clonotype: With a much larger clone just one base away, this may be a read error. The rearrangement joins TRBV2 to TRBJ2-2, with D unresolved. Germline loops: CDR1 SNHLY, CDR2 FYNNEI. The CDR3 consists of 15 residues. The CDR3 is CASSGGNLNTRELFF. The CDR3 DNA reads TGTGCCAGCAGTGGTGGGAACTTGAACACCCGGGAGCTGTTTTTT.

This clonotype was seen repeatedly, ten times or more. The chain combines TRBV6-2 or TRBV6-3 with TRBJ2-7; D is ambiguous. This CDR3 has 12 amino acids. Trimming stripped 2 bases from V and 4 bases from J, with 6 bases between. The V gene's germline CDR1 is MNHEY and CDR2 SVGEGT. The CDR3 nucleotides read TGTGCCAGCAGTTACCCGTCGTACGAGCAGTACTTC. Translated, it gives CASSYPSYEQYF.

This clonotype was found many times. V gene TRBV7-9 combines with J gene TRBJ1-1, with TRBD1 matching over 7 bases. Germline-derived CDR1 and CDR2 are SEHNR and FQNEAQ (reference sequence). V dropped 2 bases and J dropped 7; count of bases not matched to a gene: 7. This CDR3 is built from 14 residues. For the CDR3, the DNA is TGTGCCAGCAGCTTAAACCCGGGACAGAGTGAAGCTTTCTTT. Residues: CASSLNPGQSEAFF.

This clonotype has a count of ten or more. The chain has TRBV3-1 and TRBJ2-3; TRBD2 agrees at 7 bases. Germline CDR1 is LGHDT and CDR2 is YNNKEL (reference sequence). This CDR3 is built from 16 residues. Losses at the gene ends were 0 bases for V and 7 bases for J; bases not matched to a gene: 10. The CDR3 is CASSQDLEGGVYTQYF. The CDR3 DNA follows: TGTGCCAGCAGCCAAGATCTTGAGGGAGGGGTTTATACGCAGTATTTT.

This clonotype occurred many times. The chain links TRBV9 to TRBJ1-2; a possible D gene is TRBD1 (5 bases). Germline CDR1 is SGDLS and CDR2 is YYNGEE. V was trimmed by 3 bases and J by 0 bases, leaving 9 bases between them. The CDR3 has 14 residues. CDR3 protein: CASSGGRANYGYTF. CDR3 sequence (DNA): TGTGCCAGCAGCGGTGGCAGGGCTAACTATGGCTACACCTTC.

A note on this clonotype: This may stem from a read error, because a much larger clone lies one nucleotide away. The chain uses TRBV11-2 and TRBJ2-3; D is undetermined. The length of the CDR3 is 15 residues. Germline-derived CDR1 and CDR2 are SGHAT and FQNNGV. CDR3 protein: CTSSLGQAVIDTQYF. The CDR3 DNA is TGTACCAGCAGCTTAGGCCAGGCCGTGATAGATACGCAGTATTTT. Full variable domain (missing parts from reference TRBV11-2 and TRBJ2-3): EAGVAQSPRYKIIEKRQSVAFWCNPISGHATLYWYQQILGQGPKLLIQFQNNGVVDDSQLPKDRFSAERLKGVDSTLKIQPAKLEDSAVYLCTSSLGQAVIDTQYFGPGTRLTVL.

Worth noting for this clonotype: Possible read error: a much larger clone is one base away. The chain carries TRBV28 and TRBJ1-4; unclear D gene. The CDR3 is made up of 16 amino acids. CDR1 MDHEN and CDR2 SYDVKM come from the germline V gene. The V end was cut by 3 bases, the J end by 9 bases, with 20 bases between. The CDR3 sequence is CASSLRVGTVGKKLFF. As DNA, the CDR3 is TGTGCCAGCAGTTTGCGGGTCGGAACAGTTGGTAAAAAACTGTTTTTT.

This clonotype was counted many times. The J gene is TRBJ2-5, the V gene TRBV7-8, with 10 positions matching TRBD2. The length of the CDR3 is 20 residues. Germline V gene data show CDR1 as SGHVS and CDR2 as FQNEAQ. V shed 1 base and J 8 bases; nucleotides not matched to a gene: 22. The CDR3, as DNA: TGTGCCAGCAGCTTAGTTCCCTGGGAAGTAGCGGGAGGCCTCGTGAAAACCCAGTACTTC. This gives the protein CASSLVPWEVAGGLVKTQYF.

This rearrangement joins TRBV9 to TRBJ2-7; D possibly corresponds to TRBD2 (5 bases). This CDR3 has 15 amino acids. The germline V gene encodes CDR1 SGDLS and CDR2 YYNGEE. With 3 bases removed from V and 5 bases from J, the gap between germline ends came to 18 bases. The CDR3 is CASSADGGSVHEQYF. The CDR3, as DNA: TGTGCCAGCAGCGCTGACGGTGGGAGCGTCCACGAGCAGTACTTC.

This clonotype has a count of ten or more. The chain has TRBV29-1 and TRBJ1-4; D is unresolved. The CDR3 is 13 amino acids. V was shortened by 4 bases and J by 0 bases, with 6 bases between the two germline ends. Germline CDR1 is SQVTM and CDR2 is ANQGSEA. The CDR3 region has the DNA TGCAGCGTTGTAGAGCCAACTAATGAAAAACTGTTTTTT. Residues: CSVVEPTNEKLFF.

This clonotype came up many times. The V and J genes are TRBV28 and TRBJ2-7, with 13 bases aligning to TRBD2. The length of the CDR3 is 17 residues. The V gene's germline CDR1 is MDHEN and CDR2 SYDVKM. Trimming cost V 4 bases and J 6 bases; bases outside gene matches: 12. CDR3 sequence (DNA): TGTGCCAGCAGTTCCGGACTAGCGGGAGTCGGGTTCGCCGAGCAGTACTTC. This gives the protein CASSSGLAGVGFAEQYF.